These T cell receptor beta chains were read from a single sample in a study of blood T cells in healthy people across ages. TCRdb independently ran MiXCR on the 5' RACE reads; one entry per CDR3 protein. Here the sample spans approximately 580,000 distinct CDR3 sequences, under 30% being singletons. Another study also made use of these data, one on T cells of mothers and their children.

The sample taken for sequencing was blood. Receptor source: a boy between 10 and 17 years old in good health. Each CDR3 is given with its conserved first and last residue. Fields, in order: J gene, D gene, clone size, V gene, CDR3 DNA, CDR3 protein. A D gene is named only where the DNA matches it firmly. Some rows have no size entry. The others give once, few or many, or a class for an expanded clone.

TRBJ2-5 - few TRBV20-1 TGCAGTCTCGGGTGGAGCGGGGAGACCCAGTACTTC CSLGWSGETQYF
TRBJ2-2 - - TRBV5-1 TGCGCCAGCAGCTTGGGACCCCCTGCCGGGGAGCTGTTTTTT CASSLGPPAGELFF
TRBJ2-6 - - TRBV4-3 TGCGCCAGCAGCCAAGATGATTGGGGCAGCTCTGGGGCCGACGTCCTGACTTTC CASSQDDWGSSGADVLTF
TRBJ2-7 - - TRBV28 TGTGCCAGCAGCCGGAAGGCTTGGGGACCCTACGAGCAGTACTTC CASSRKAWGPYEQYF
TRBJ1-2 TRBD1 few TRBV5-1 TGCGCCAGCAGCCAGGGGGCTGGCTACACCTTC CASSQGAGYTF
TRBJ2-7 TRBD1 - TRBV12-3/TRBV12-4 TGTGCCAGCAGCCTCGGGACAGGGCAAGCCGAGCAGTACTTC CASSLGTGQAEQYF
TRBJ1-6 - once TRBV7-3 TGTGCCAGCAGCCTCCCCGGGGGGGGGAGCTCCTATAATTCACCCCTCCACTTT CASSLPGGGSSYNSPLHF
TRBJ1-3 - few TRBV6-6 TGTGCCAGCAGTTACGTGCAGGGGACCTCTGGAAACACCATATATTTT CASSYVQGTSGNTIYF
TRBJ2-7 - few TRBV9 TGTGCCAGCGGGAGGGGGGCGTCCTACGAGCAGTACTTC CASGRGASYEQYF
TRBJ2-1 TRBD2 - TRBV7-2 TGTGCCAGCAGCTTAGGACCGGGACTAGAGGACAATGAGCAGTTCTTC CASSLGPGLEDNEQFF
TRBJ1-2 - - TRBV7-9 TGTGCCAGCAGCAGACAGCCCCGGATGGACTATGGCTACACCTTC CASSRQPRMDYGYTF
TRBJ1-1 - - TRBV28 TGTGCCAGCGCTTACCTGAACACTGAAGCTTTCTTT CASAYLNTEAFF
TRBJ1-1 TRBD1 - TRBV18 TGTGCCAGCTCAACACAGGGGTGGGGCGAAGCTTTCTTT CASSTQGWGEAFF
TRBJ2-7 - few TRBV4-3 TGCGCCAGCAGCCAAGACTGGGAACGGCGAAACTACGAGCAGTACTTC CASSQDWERRNYEQYF
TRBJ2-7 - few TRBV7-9 TGTGCCAGCAGCTTCCCCCAGGGCGAGCAGTACTTC CASSFPQGEQYF
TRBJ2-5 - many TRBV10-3 TGTGCCACCGGACGGACCCAAGAGACCCAGTACTTC CATGRTQETQYF
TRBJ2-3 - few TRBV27 TGTGCCAGCAGTCCCGGGGGCGGGAGCACAGATACGCAGTATTTT CASSPGGGSTDTQYF
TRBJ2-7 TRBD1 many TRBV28 TGTGCCAGCAGTCTCCGGGACAGGGCCTACGAGCAGTACTTC CASSLRDRAYEQYF
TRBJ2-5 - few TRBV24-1 TGTGCCACCAGTGACCCGTACCAAGAGACCCAGTACTTC CATSDPYQETQYF
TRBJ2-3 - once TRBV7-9 TGTGCCAGCAGCACCCTGGCGCCTGATACGCAGTATTTT CASSTLAPDTQYF
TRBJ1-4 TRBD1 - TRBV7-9 TGTGCCAGCAGCCACAACGGCAGGGGGTACGAAAAACTGTTTTTT CASSHNGRGYEKLFF
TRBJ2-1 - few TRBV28 TGTGCCAGCAGCCACGCCCGTGGCAGGTTGCTCTACAATGAGCAGTTCTTC CASSHARGRLLYNEQFF
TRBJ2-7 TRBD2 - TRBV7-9 TGTGCCAGCAGCCCGACTAGCGACTATTACGAGCAGTACTTC CASSPTSDYYEQYF
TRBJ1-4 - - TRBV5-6 TGTGCCAGCAGCTTGGATCGTCAGTTTAATGAAAAACTGTTTTTT CASSLDRQFNEKLFF
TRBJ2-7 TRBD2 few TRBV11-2 TGTGCCAGCAGGACAATTTCGGGGGGCTCCTACGAGCAGTACTTC CASRTISGGSYEQYF
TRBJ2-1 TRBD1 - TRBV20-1 TGCAGTGCTCCGGACAGGGCGGAGTTCTTC CSAPDRAEFF
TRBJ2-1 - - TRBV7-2 TGTGCCAGCAGCTTAGAAGGGGGTATCTTGAATGAGCAGTTCTTC CASSLEGGILNEQFF
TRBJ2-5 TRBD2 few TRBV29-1 TGCAGCGTTGTAGCGGGAGATCAGACCCAGTACTTC CSVVAGDQTQYF
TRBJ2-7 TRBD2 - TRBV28 TGTGCCAGCAGTTTCGCTGGACGTCTAGCGGGAGGCGAGCAGTACTTC CASSFAGRLAGGEQYF
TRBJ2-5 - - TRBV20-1 TGCAGTGCTAGAGATCCTAGAGGAGTGGGAGAGACCCAGTACTTC CSARDPRGVGETQYF
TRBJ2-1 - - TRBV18 TGTGCCAGCTCACCACATGAGCGGGCCTACTACAATGAGCAGTTCTTC CASSPHERAYYNEQFF
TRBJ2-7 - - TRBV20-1 TGCAGTGGACGGAGGGAGAGGAGCCACGAGCAGTACTTC CSGRRERSHEQYF
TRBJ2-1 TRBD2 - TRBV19 TGTGCCAGTAGGGATTATAGCGGGAGTAGATACAATGAGCAGTTCTTC CASRDYSGSRYNEQFF
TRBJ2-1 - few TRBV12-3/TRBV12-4 TGTGCCAGCAGCTCGGAGATCAATAGTCATCCGTACTTC CASSSEINSHPYF
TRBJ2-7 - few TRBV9 TGTGCCAGCAGCCCCGGTGGAGCCCCCGAGCAGTACTTC CASSPGGAPEQYF
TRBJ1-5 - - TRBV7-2 TGTGCCAGCAGCTTAGCCGGAGATAGCAATCAGCCCCAGCATTTT CASSLAGDSNQPQHF
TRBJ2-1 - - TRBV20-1 TGCAGTGCTAGAGATGAAGGAGGGGGCACTGAGCAGTTCTTC CSARDEGGGTEQFF
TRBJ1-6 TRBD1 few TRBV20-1 TGCAGTGCTAGAGAGGGACAGGGTAAGGGTTCACCCCTCCACTTT CSAREGQGKGSPLHF
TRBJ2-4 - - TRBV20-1 TGCAGTGCCGGGGGCAACGGGGACATTCAGTACTTC CSAGGNGDIQYF
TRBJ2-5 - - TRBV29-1 TGCAGCGTTGAAGTAGGTTGGGGCGCCGAGACCCAGTACTTC CSVEVGWGAETQYF
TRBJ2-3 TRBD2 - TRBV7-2 TGTGCCAGCAGCGCTATACTAGCGACTAGCACAGATACGCAGTATTTT CASSAILATSTDTQYF
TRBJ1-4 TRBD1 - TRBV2 TGTGCCAGCAGAAGCTTACCGGGACAGGGACCAACTAATGAAAAACTGTTTTTT CASRSLPGQGPTNEKLFF
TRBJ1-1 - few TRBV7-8 TGTGCCAGCAGCTTAGGGGGTGGCGGGCCTGAAGCTTTCTTT CASSLGGGGPEAFF
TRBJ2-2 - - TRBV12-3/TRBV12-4 TGTGCCAGCAGTTTATCCCAGGCCGGGGAGCTGTTTTTT CASSLSQAGELFF
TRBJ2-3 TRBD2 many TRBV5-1 TGCGCCAGCAGCTATCAAGCGGGATCGTTCACAGATACGCAGTATTTT CASSYQAGSFTDTQYF
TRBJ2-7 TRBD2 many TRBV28 TGTGCCAGCAGGGTCGGCGGGGGGGCTGGGAACGAGCAGTACTTC CASRVGGGAGNEQYF
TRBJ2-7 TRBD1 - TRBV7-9 TGTGCCAGCAGCTTAACGCAGGGGGCAAACGAGCAGTACTTC CASSLTQGANEQYF
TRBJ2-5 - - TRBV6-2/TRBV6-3 TGTGCCAGCAGTAGGCCACTGAAGGGATCGTACCAAGAGACCCAGTACTTC CASSRPLKGSYQETQYF
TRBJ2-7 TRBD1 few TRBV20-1 TGCAGTGCTAGAGGGGATTTGGGACAGGGATACGAGCAGTACTTC CSARGDLGQGYEQYF
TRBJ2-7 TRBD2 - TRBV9 TGTGCCAGCAGCGTTGGCGGGAGTCCCCTCGAGCAGTACTTC CASSVGGSPLEQYF
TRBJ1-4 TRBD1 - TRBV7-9 TGTGCCAGCAGCCGCTCCGGGTCCAGGACAGGGAGTGAAAAACTGTTTTTT CASSRSGSRTGSEKLFF
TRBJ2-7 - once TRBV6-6 TGTGCCAGCAGTTCCCCCGGGTTGAGGGGACCCAACGAGCAGTACTTC CASSSPGLRGPNEQYF
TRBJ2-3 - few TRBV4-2 TGTGCCAGCAGCCCACACAGTCGCACAGATACGCAGTATTTT CASSPHSRTDTQYF
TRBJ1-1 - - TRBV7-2 TGTGCCAGCTCCCCCAGCTTACGGATAACCACTGAAGCTTTCTTT CASSPSLRITTEAFF
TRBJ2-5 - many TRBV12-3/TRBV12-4 TGTGCCAGCAGCCCCAGGGGTCCTGGGAAGACCCAGTACTTC CASSPRGPGKTQYF
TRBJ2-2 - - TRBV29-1 TGCAGCGTTGGGGGGCCGTCTAACACCGGGGAGCTGTTTTTT CSVGGPSNTGELFF
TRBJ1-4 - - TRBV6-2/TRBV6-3 TGTGCCAGCAGTTACCCCGGGTCCGATGCAACTAATGAAAAACTGTTTTTT CASSYPGSDATNEKLFF
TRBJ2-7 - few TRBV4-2 TGTGCCAGCAGCCAAGAAACTGGATCGGGCGAGCAGTACTTC CASSQETGSGEQYF
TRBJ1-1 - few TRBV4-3 TGCGCCAGCAGCCAAGTGGGCTCAGTTAGTGGTAGCACTGAAGCTTTCTTT CASSQVGSVSGSTEAFF